The 29 T cell receptor beta chains below come from one sample, sequenced in a study of CD8+ T cells in alopecia areata. The treatment: oral pan-JAK inhibitor, 5-10 mg twice daily. The sequencing template was cDNA reverse transcribed from extracted RNA. The data were produced by immunoSEQ multiplex PCR, yet TCRdb's version contains in-frame clones alone and is incomplete. The sample lists 190,000 or so clones, 50% to 60% occurring once. Source: CD4+ T cells sorted from blood, taken at week 4, from a patient treated with tofacitinib. The receptors stem from a human donor with alopecia areata.

The rearrangement links TRBV30 to TRBJ1-5; the match to TRBD1 covers 7 bases. Trimming cost V 2 bases and J 0 bases; bases outside gene matches: 13. The CDR3 extends over 18 amino acids. Germline lookup yields CDR1 GTSNPN and CDR2 SVGIG (reference sequence). The CDR3 loop reads CAWSTNRDSLYSNQPQHF. CDR3 sequence (DNA): TGTGCCTGGAGTACGAACCGGGACAGCCTTTATAGCAATCAGCCCCAGCATTTT.

This clone was observed a few times. CDR3: CASSLSSWQETQYF. The CDR3 DNA follows: TGTGCCAGCAGCCTTAGCTCTTGGCAAGAGACCCAGTACTTC. The J gene is TRBJ2-5, the V gene TRBV7-9; D unresolved. The CDR3 length is 14 residues. V was cut by 5 bases and J by 2 bases, with 12 bases left in between. Germline V gives CDR1 SEHNR, CDR2 FQNEAQ (reference sequence). The entire variable domain, with the rest obtained from reference TRBV7-9 and TRBJ2-5, is as follows: DTGVSQNPRHKITKRGQNVTFRCDPISEHNRLYWYRQTLGQGPEFLTYFQNEAQLEKSRLLSDRFSAERPKGSFSTLEIQRTEQGDSAMYLCASSLSSWQETQYFGPGTRLLVL.

The J gene is TRBJ2-3, the V gene TRBV7-2, with 11 bases that match TRBD2. The V gene's germline CDR1 is SGHTA and CDR2 FQGNSA. V was clipped by 1 base and J by 5 bases; unmatched bases: 2. The CDR3 consists of 15 residues. The CDR3 bases are TGTGCCAGCAGCTTAGGACTAGCGGGGAGAGATACGCAGTATTTT. Translation gives CASSLGLAGRDTQYF.

The chain carries TRBV2 and TRBJ2-7; maybe TRBD1 (5 bases). In germline, CDR1 is SNHLY, CDR2 FYNNEI. The length of the CDR3 is 15 residues. V lost 7 bases and J 4 bases, leaving 20 bases between the germline ends. CDR3 nucleotide sequence: TGTGCCAGCACTCCAGACAGAGGCATGGGATACGAGCAGTACTTC. Translating gives CASTPDRGMGYEQYF.

The V call is TRBV7-2, the J call TRBJ1-2; 10 bases agree with TRBD1. Germline CDR1 SGHTA, CDR2 FQGNSA. The J segment lost 8 bases and the V segment lost 5 bases, leaving 5 bases of the junction unmatched. The length of the CDR3 is 13 residues. In nucleotides, the CDR3 is TGTGCCAGCAGCCGACAGGGGGCGCGCGGCTACACCTTC. It specifies CASSRQGARGYTF.

The chain uses TRBV6-5 and TRBJ1-1, with a possible D match to TRBD1 (6 bases). Germline CDR1 is MNHEY and CDR2 is SVGAGI. V was shortened by 0 bases and J by 1 base, with 12 bases between the two germline ends. The CDR3 totals 16 residues. The CDR3 coding sequence is TGTGCCAGCAGTTACTCGTGGGGGACATCGAACACTGAAGCTTTCTTT. Encoded protein: CASSYSWGTSNTEAFF.

The CDR3 DNA is TGCAGCGCCGGTGGGGGATCCTACGAGCAGTACTTC. This encodes CSAGGGSYEQYF. The rearrangement joins TRBV29-1 to TRBJ2-7; tentatively, D is TRBD1 or TRBD2 (5 bases each). The CDR3 loop spans 12 amino acids. The V gene lost 7 bases and the J gene lost 1 base, with 11 bases spanning the gap. Germline CDR1 reads SQVTM; CDR2 reads ANQGSEA.

J is TRBJ1-6 and V is TRBV27; possible D gene TRBD1, 6 bases. CDR1 and CDR2 from the germline V gene are MNHEY and SMNVEV (reference sequence). CDR3 length: 20 residues. The V end was cut by 5 bases, the J end by 1 base, with 24 bases between. CDR3 in amino acids: CASSPLRDIRARSYNSPLHF. CDR3 DNA: TGTGCCAGCAGTCCCTTACGGGACATTCGAGCGAGGTCCTATAATTCACCCCTCCACTTT.

The V and J genes are TRBV7-2 and TRBJ1-4; unclear D gene. The CDR3 totals 15 residues. CDR1 is SGHTA and CDR2 is FQGNSA in the germline V gene. The germline V and J ends were trimmed by 1 base and 3 bases, with 9 bases remaining between them. The chain's CDR3 is CASSLGVDSNEKLFF. The CDR3 coding sequence is TGTGCCAGCAGCTTAGGGGTCGATTCTAATGAAAAACTGTTTTTT.

Only one count was recorded for this clone. V usage is TRBV6-5 and J usage is TRBJ2-7; D is perhaps TRBD1 (5 bases). V was pared by 4 bases and J by 2 bases, with 9 bases between. The CDR3 is 13 amino acids. Germline V gives CDR1 MNHEY, CDR2 SVGAGI. The CDR3 loop reads CASSLTVAYEQYF. CDR3 nucleotides: TGTGCCAGCAGTTTGACAGTGGCCTACGAGCAGTACTTC.

The chain carries TRBV5-6 and TRBJ1-3; D not certain. Trimming took off 2 bases at V and 1 base at J, with 7 bases between the two ends. CDR1 SGHDT and CDR2 YYEEEE come from the germline V gene. This CDR3 spans 14 amino acids. CDR3 residues: CASSFRFSGNTIYF. DNA of the CDR3: TGTGCCAGCAGCTTCCGGTTTTCTGGAAACACCATATATTTT. Full variable domain (remainder filled in from reference TRBV5-6 and TRBJ1-3): DAGVTQSPTHLIKTRGQQVTLRCSPKSGHDTVSWYQQALGQGPQFIFQYYEEEERQRGNFPDRFSGHQFPNYSSELNVNALLLGDSALYLCASSFRFSGNTIYFGEGSWLTVV.

V usage is TRBV30 and J usage is TRBJ2-7; tentatively, D is TRBD2 (5 bases). The CDR3 consists of 14 residues. Germline V CDR1 and CDR2: GTSNPN, SVGIG (reference sequence). V was clipped by 1 base and J by 2 bases, with 12 bases between them. This CDR3 is CAWSDGRYTYEQYF. DNA for the CDR3: TGTGCCTGGAGTGATGGGAGATACACCTACGAGCAGTACTTC.

In this sample, this clone turned up a few times. The chain combines TRBV28 with TRBJ2-3; D unclear. Germline lookup yields CDR1 MDHEN and CDR2 SYDVKM. This CDR3 region has 12 residues. Deletions cut 6 bases from V and 4 bases from J, with 8 bases between. The CDR3 spells CASRGRSDTQYF. The CDR3 nucleotides are TGTGCCAGCAGGGGCAGGTCAGATACGCAGTATTTT.

The chain uses TRBV5-1 and TRBJ2-5, with TRBD2 matching over 8 bases. From germline, CDR1 is SGHRS and CDR2 YFSETQ. The ends lost 6 bases at V and 0 bases at J; junction bases unmatched: 10. The CDR3 consists of 16 residues. The CDR3 DNA reads TGCGCCAGCACCATCATGGGCGGGGGGAACCAAGAGACCCAGTACTTC. It codes for CASTIMGGGNQETQYF.

CDR3 protein: CASSAPPRQGANEQFF. CDR3 DNA: TGTGCCAGCAGCGCCCCACCTCGACAGGGGGCGAATGAGCAGTTCTTC. The V gene is TRBV9, the J gene TRBJ2-1; TRBD1 agrees at 10 bases. The V segment lost 3 bases and the J segment 7 bases; nucleotides outside the gene matches: 10. The germline V gene encodes CDR1 SGDLS and CDR2 YYNGEE. The CDR3 sequence is 16 residues long.

The rearrangement links TRBV28 to TRBJ1-5; TRBD1 is a possible D gene (5 bases). Trimming took off 5 bases at V and 0 bases at J, with 8 bases between the two ends. From germline, CDR1 is MDHEN and CDR2 SYDVKM. The CDR3 runs to 14 residues. The CDR3: CASSEGISNQPQHF. The CDR3 DNA follows: TGTGCCAGCAGTGAGGGGATTAGCAATCAGCCCCAGCATTTT.

V usage is TRBV29-1 and J usage is TRBJ1-2; weak D call: TRBD1 (5 bases). This CDR3 is built from 11 residues. Per the germline V gene, CDR1 is SQVTM and CDR2 is ANQGSEA. The V gene lost 4 bases and the J gene lost 5 bases, with 8 bases spanning the gap. The CDR3 region is CSVGEGYGYTF. CDR3 sequence (DNA): TGCAGCGTTGGGGAGGGGTATGGCTACACCTTC.

V usage is TRBV4-1 and J usage is TRBJ2-3; D ambiguous. Trimming stripped 4 bases from V and 6 bases from J, with 11 bases between. This CDR3 has 13 residues. The germline V gene encodes CDR1 MGHRA and CDR2 YSYEKL. The CDR3 loop reads CASSPTEPDTQYF. CDR3 nucleotide sequence: TGCGCCAGCAGCCCTACGGAGCCCGATACGCAGTATTTT.

V usage is TRBV27 and J usage is TRBJ1-1, with D unclear. The CDR3 totals 13 residues. Germline lookup yields CDR1 MNHEY and CDR2 SMNVEV (reference sequence). Trimming pared 2 bases from V and 1 base from J, leaving 5 bases between. The chain's CDR3 is CASSLVGNTEAFF. CDR3 bases: TGTGCCAGCAGTTTAGTGGGGAACACTGAAGCTTTCTTT.

The V call is TRBV5-1, the J call TRBJ2-5, with 10 bases fitting TRBD1. CDR1 is SGHRS, CDR2 YFSETQ, per germline. This CDR3 is 16 amino acids long. V dropped 4 bases and J dropped 2; count of bases not matched to a gene: 8. The CDR3 bases are TGCGCCAGCAGCCGCTCCAGGACAGGGGGACAAGAGACCCAGTACTTC. Translating it yields CASSRSRTGGQETQYF. Full variable domain (outside the CDR3, taken from reference TRBV5-1 and TRBJ2-5): KAGVTQTPRYLIKTRGQQVTLSCSPISGHRSVSWYQQTPGQGLQFLFEYFSETQRNKGNFPGRFSGRQFSNSRSEMNVSTLELGDSALYLCASSRSRTGGQETQYFGPGTRLLVL.

This rearrangement joins TRBV9 to TRBJ2-3; D gene uncertain. Trimming took 5 bases from V and 5 from J, leaving 6 bases between them. This CDR3 contains 11 residues. Germline CDR1 and CDR2: SGDLS and YYNGEE. As DNA, the CDR3 is TGTGCCAGCAGTCGAGGAGATACGCAGTATTTT. Translated: CASSRGDTQYF. Filled out from reference TRBV9 and TRBJ2-3, the complete variable domain reads DSGVTQTPKHLITATGQRVTLRCSPRSGDLSVYWYQQSLDQGLQFLIQYYNGEERAKGNILERFSAQQFPDLHSELNLSSLELGDSALYFCASSRGDTQYFGPGTRLTVL.

The V gene is TRBV5-1, the J gene TRBJ2-3, with TRBD2 matching 8 bases. The CDR3 totals 13 residues. Germline values: CDR1 SGHRS, CDR2 YFSETQ. Trimming took 6 bases from V and 3 from J; bases not matched to a gene: 3. The CDR3 here is CASKGGGTDTQYF. CDR3 sequence (DNA): TGCGCCAGCAAGGGCGGGGGGACAGATACGCAGTATTTT.

The sample holds a few counts of this clone. This chain uses TRBV5-6 with TRBJ2-6, with D maybe TRBD2 (5 bases). From germline, CDR1 is SGHDT and CDR2 YYEEEE. Trimming took 4 bases from V and 0 from J, leaving 14 bases between them. The CDR3 is made up of 17 amino acids. This CDR3 is CASSPLTRGSGANVLTF. As DNA, the CDR3 is TGTGCCAGCAGCCCTTTAACCCGGGGCTCTGGGGCCAACGTCCTGACTTTC.

The rearrangement uses TRBV30 and TRBJ2-1; unclear D gene. Germline CDR1 GTSNPN, CDR2 SVGIG (reference sequence). V was pared by 1 base and J by 7 bases, with 5 bases between. This CDR3 has 11 amino acids. CDR3 in amino acids: CAWSGLNEQFF. CDR3 in DNA: TGTGCCTGGAGTGGGCTTAATGAGCAGTTCTTC.

The chain uses TRBV5-4 and TRBJ1-4; 10 nucleotides match TRBD1. Germline values: CDR1 SGHNT, CDR2 YYREEE (reference sequence). V shed 3 bases, J shed 5 bases, and the junction held 4 bases outside the gene matches. This CDR3 comprises 15 residues. In nucleotides, the CDR3 is TGTGCCAGCAGCTCGCCGGGACAGGGGAATGAAAAACTGTTTTTT. Translation gives CASSSPGQGNEKLFF.

This rearrangement joins TRBV2 to TRBJ1-6; D is perhaps TRBD1 (6 bases). The CDR3 covers 13 residues. Germline V gives CDR1 SNHLY, CDR2 FYNNEI. V was cut by 7 bases and J by 6 bases, with 10 bases left in between. The CDR3 reads CASIQGLNSPLHF. The CDR3 nucleotides are TGTGCCAGCATTCAGGGGCTTAATTCACCCCTCCACTTT.

The V call is TRBV28, the J call TRBJ2-3; TRBD2 is a possible D gene (5 bases). The V gene lost 4 bases and the J gene lost 0 bases, with 14 bases spanning the gap. The V gene's germline CDR1 is MDHEN and CDR2 SYDVKM. The CDR3 consists of 16 residues. The CDR3 sequence: CASSSVQRLSTDTQYF. The CDR3 region has the DNA TGTGCCAGCAGTTCTGTTCAGCGGCTCAGCACAGATACGCAGTATTTT.

The chain combines TRBV30 with TRBJ2-3; 8 bases match TRBD1. Germline CDR1 and CDR2: GTSNPN and SVGIG (reference sequence). CDR3 length: 13 residues. The V and J ends lost 6 bases and 4 bases, in that order; junction bases with no gene match: 6. The CDR3 loop is CACDRGSADTQYF. The DNA of the CDR3 is TGTGCCTGTGACAGGGGTTCCGCAGATACGCAGTATTTT.

The V gene is TRBV27, the J gene TRBJ2-1; the D is unclear. The CDR3 has 15 amino acids. Germline loops: CDR1 MNHEY, CDR2 SMNVEV (reference sequence). V was pared by 3 bases and J by 6 bases, with 15 bases between. The DNA for the CDR3 is TGTGCCAGCAGTTTCTTCCCCGTTAGGCGCAATGAGCAGTTCTTC. Its translation is CASSFFPVRRNEQFF.